The entry that follows covers one T cell receptor beta chain sequence. This record belongs to a study of T-cell reconstitution after alpha-beta-depleted transplantation in children. Researchers prepared the TCRbeta library using unique molecular identifiers, the study reports. TCRdb re-derived calls from the PCR reads in MiXCR, one entry per CDR3 protein. Of around 360,000 distinct CDR3 sequences in the sample, 10% were seen once. Germline V gene lookup returns CDR1 SGHAT and CDR2 FQNNGV. CDR3 length: 18 residues. V gave up 3 bases and J gave up 4 bases; unmatched junction bases: 15. This TCR was recovered from a human donor who donated a stem cell graft to a child with acute lymphoblastic leukemia. This chain uses TRBV11-2 with TRBJ2-7; 10 bases match TRBD2. The sequences come from PBMCs from the stem cell graft donor, collected from the stem cell graft. The CDR3 here is CASSFRASGRRSEYEQYF. The CDR3 nucleotides read TGTGCCAGCAGCTTTCGGGCTAGCGGGAGAAGGTCGGAGTACGAGCAGTACTTC.